This T cell receptor (beta chain) was observed in a study of naive and memory T cell subsets. This CDR3 comprises 13 residues. V was cut by 4 bases and J by 2 bases, with 12 bases left in between. From germline, CDR1 is SQVTM and CDR2 ANQGSEA. For blood and skin samples, reverse transcription used TCR alpha and beta constant primers. Each CDR3 protein gets one entry after TCRdb re-called the 5' RACE reads with MiXCR. The table has hundreds of distinct CDR3 sequences, 95% to 97% seen once; the top ten hold over 25%. Whole-blood samples were 2 to 3 ml of peripheral blood from healthy adult volunteers. About this clonotype: In a library made to pick up alpha chains, this beta chain is a stray read with a size that means little.

The TCR was taken from a male donor in good health. The chain joins TRBV29-1 to TRBJ2-7, with no clear D. CDR3: CSVGYTEPYEQYF. CDR3 DNA sequence: TGCAGCGTTGGTTATACGGAACCCTACGAGCAGTACTTC.